This T cell receptor (beta chain) was identified in a study of early T cells in non-severe SARS-CoV-2 infection. Between the trimmed V and J ends, which lost 5 bases and 3 bases, there was a span of 10 bases. The V gene's germline CDR1 is MGHRA and CDR2 YSYEKL. The CDR3 covers 13 residues. Unique molecular identifiers were attached to individual cDNA molecules. TCRdb analysed the 5' RACE reads with MiXCR anew, one entry per CDR3 protein. The sample contains 60,000 or so distinct CDR3 sequences, 8.5% to 10% of which appear only once. The sequenced sample was whole blood, obtained at baseline. The TCR originated in an adult who was a healthcare worker with PCR-confirmed SARS-CoV-2 infection or an uninfected control (not recorded which). The J gene is TRBJ1-1, the V gene TRBV4-1; D perhaps matches TRBD1 (6 bases). CDR3 region: CASSAQGYTEAFF. DNA of the CDR3: TGCGCCAGCAGCGCACAGGGTTACACTGAAGCTTTCTTT.